What follows are 10 T cell receptor beta chains derived from one specimen sequenced in a study of blood T cell repertoires in COVID-19. This table comes from immunoSEQ multiplex PCR, and its TCRdb copy is limited to in-frame clones, with some not included. Of some 400,000 clones in the sample, approximately 87% were seen once. Material: peripheral blood. These receptors originate from a woman in her 30s with COVID-19, enrolled during active disease.

The CDR3, as DNA: TGTGCCAGCAGCGCCCCGACAGGGAGAGGCTCCTATAATTCACCCCTCCACTTT. Protein sequence: CASSAPTGRGSYNSPLHF. The chain is built from TRBV9 and TRBJ1-6, with 7 bases aligning to TRBD1. Germline trimming cut 3 bases from V and 0 bases from J; bases unmatched to any gene: 9. From germline, CDR1 is SGDLS and CDR2 YYNGEE. The CDR3 runs 18 residues. Drawing the rest from reference TRBV9 and TRBJ1-6, the complete variable domain is DSGVTQTPKHLITATGQRVTLRCSPRSGDLSVYWYQQSLDQGLQFLIQYYNGEERAKGNILERFSAQQFPDLHSELNLSSLELGDSALYFCASSAPTGRGSYNSPLHFGNGTRLTVT.

The gene calls are TRBV28 and TRBJ2-1, with no clear D. This CDR3 has 11 residues. The V gene lost 6 bases and the J gene lost 10 bases, with 10 bases spanning the gap. Germline loops: CDR1 MDHEN, CDR2 SYDVKM. This CDR3 is CASSLRGEQFF. CDR3 coding DNA: TGTGCCAGCAGCCTCAGAGGCGAGCAGTTCTTC.

About this clone itself: At one end, the junction sequence differs from germline, possibly due to a read error. The genes are TRBV5-4 and TRBJ2-3; tentative D call: TRBD2 (6 bases). CDR1 is SGHNT and CDR2 is YYREEE in the germline V gene (reference sequence). This CDR3 has 13 amino acids. The CDR3 protein is CASNLGLADTQYF. CDR3 bases: TGTGCCAGCAACTTGGGACTCGCAGATACGCAGTATTTT.

This chain links TRBV6-6 with TRBJ2-3, with TRBD1 identical over 12 bases. The CDR3 spans 16 residues. With V trimmed by 4 bases and J by 0 bases, 2 bases remained unmatched. Germline CDR1 MNHNY, CDR2 SVGAGI (reference sequence). This CDR3 reads CASSWGQGASTDTQYF. The CDR3 DNA sequence: TGTGCCAGCAGTTGGGGACAGGGGGCGAGCACAGATACGCAGTATTTT.

The CDR3 DNA is TGTGCCAGCAGCTTTCCGGGACTAGCGCCAAAGGTAGAGACCCAGTACTTC. It yields the protein CASSFPGLAPKVETQYF. The J gene is TRBJ2-5, the V gene TRBV5-4; 10 bases agree with TRBD2. CDR3 length: 17 residues. Germline V gene sequence: CDR1 SGHNT, CDR2 YYREEE (reference sequence). J lost 4 bases, V lost 2 bases, and 11 bases had no gene match.

V and J are TRBV5-6 and TRBJ2-1; TRBD1 matches at 8 bases. Germline CDR1 and CDR2: SGHDT and YYEEEE. V lost 7 bases, J lost 4 bases, and 7 bases stayed unmatched. This CDR3 is built from 14 residues. CDR3 loop: CASGGTGDYNEQFF. CDR3 in DNA: TGTGCCAGCGGGGGGACAGGTGATTACAATGAGCAGTTCTTC. The full variable domain, with the rest looked up from reference TRBV5-6 and TRBJ2-1, is DAGVTQSPTHLIKTRGQQVTLRCSPKSGHDTVSWYQQALGQGPQFIFQYYEEEERQRGNFPDRFSGHQFPNYSSELNVNALLLGDSALYLCASGGTGDYNEQFFGPGTRLTVL.

This clone was recorded once. The V gene is TRBV5-1, the J gene TRBJ1-2; D not resolved. Trimming took 0 bases from V and 3 from J, leaving 15 bases between them. Germline V gene data show CDR1 as SGHRS and CDR2 as YFSETQ. This CDR3 spans 16 amino acids. CDR3 in amino acids: CASSLAKGPRDYGYTF. Here the CDR3 DNA reads TGCGCCAGCAGCTTGGCAAAAGGTCCTCGGGACTATGGCTACACCTTC.

The J gene is TRBJ2-3, the V gene TRBV10-3; TRBD2 agrees at 9 bases. The germline V gene has CDR1 ENHRY and CDR2 SYGVKD. The J segment lost 2 bases and the V segment lost 9 bases, leaving 12 bases of the junction unmatched. The CDR3 is made up of 16 amino acids. For the CDR3, the DNA is TGTGCCATTAATCCCTCAGCTAGCGGGAACACAGATACGCAGTATTTT. Translation gives CAINPSASGNTDTQYF.

CDR3 DNA: TGTGCCTCAGACAGGGTTAAGGCTGAGCAGTTCTTC. Its translation: CASDRVKAEQFF. This chain joins TRBV30 and TRBJ2-1; 7 bases are a match to TRBD1. CDR1 and CDR2 (germline): GTSNPN, SVGIG (reference sequence). Trimming cost V 7 bases and J 9 bases; bases outside gene matches: 9. CDR3 size: 12 residues.

The rearrangement joins TRBV4-1 to TRBJ2-7; possibly TRBD2 for D (6 bases). The CDR3 length is 16 residues. From germline, CDR1 is MGHRA and CDR2 YSYEKL. Trimming removed 0 bases from V and 1 base from J, with 13 bases in between. For the CDR3, the DNA is TGCGCCAGCAGCCAAGACCCAAGCGGGCGTTCCTACGAGCAGTACTTC. Its protein product is CASSQDPSGRSYEQYF.